What follows describes a single T cell receptor (beta chain). The target antigen is unknown. The sample comes from a study of T cell responses to AZD1222 COVID-19 vaccine. The method was immunoSEQ multiplex PCR; TCRdb's version includes in-frame clones alone and lacks a portion of them. Seen here are about 150,000 clones, about nine tenths observed once, and the top ten hold around 6.3%. Points from the study as a whole: It was only a handful of AZD1222 recipients who were seropositive at baseline. Donors skewed white British and female; clonal diversity was possibly underestimated. Close to half of all spike-specific TCRs reportedly target regions of the variants that are unmutated.

Looked up from germline, CDR1 is MNHEY and CDR2 is SVGEGT. Trimming took 6 bases from V and 4 from J; bases not matched to a gene: 9. The CDR3 runs to 16 residues. This specimen consisted of peripheral blood, obtained 28 days after the second AZD1222 dose. The origin of this receptor is an adult who received the AZD1222 COVID-19 vaccine. The genes are TRBV6-2 or TRBV6-3 and TRBJ2-3; 11 bases are shared with TRBD2. In nucleotides, the CDR3 is TGTGCCAGCAGCAGACTAGCGGGGCGGTGGGCAGATACGCAGTATTTT. This sequence encodes CASSRLAGRWADTQYF.